This T cell receptor beta chain was observed in a study of Ad26.COV2.S vaccination and SARS-CoV-2 variants. The data were produced by immunoSEQ multiplex PCR, yet TCRdb's version contains in-frame clones alone and is incomplete. The data contain under 150,000 clones, 70% to 90% of them singletons. The CDR3 totals 10 residues. Germline CDR1 reads GTSNPN; CDR2 reads SVGIG (reference sequence). V gave up 5 bases and J gave up 6 bases, with 7 bases separating them. The chain recombines TRBV30 with TRBJ1-2; D is perhaps TRBD1 (6 bases). The specimen comprised peripheral blood, sampled after recovery from COVID-19. The sequence was collected from a human donor who had recovered from COVID-19. The CDR3 DNA reads TGTGCCTGGGACAGGAATGGCTACACCTTC. Its protein product is CAWDRNGYTF.